The 22 T cell receptor beta chains below all came from one sample that was sequenced in a study of CD8 T cells in Susac syndrome. About 0.5 to 1 ug RNA was reverse transcribed with random hexamers. TCRdb reprocessed the immunoSEQ multiplex PCR reads via MiXCR and lists one record per CDR3 protein. This table holds around 200,000 distinct CDR3 sequences, roughly 95% found once. The sequencing input was CD4+ T cells from PBMCs. The receptors were sampled from a human donor with multiple sclerosis.

The gene calls are TRBV14 and TRBJ2-1; 7 nucleotides line up with TRBD2. With V trimmed by 6 bases and J by 0 bases, 8 bases remained unmatched. The CDR3 length is 16 residues. In germline, CDR1 is SGHDN, CDR2 FVKESK. CDR3 DNA sequence: TGTGCCAGCAGTCCCCAGCGGGGAAGCTCCTACAATGAGCAGTTCTTC. Protein sequence: CASSPQRGSSYNEQFF. The full variable domain, rest sourced from reference TRBV14 and TRBJ2-1, is EAGVTQFPSHSVIEKGQTVTLRCDPISGHDNLYWYRRVMGKEIKFLLHFVKESKQDESGMPNNRFLAERTGGTYSTLKVQPAELEDSGVYFCASSPQRGSSYNEQFFGPGTRLTVL.

The V call is TRBV6-5, the J call TRBJ2-2; 9 bases are shared with TRBD1. Germline loops: CDR1 MNHEY, CDR2 SVGAGI. CDR3 length: 15 amino acids. After removal of 6 bases from V and 4 bases from J, the junction contained 6 bases not matched to a gene. The CDR3 here is CASSKQGASTGELFF. The DNA of the CDR3 is TGTGCCAGCAGCAAACAGGGGGCGAGCACCGGGGAGCTGTTTTTT.

This clonotype is a singleton in its sample. This chain links TRBV7-2 with TRBJ2-7; 8 positions agree with TRBD1. V shed 5 bases and J 4 bases; nucleotides not matched to a gene: 10. This CDR3 has 15 residues. Germline V CDR1 and CDR2: SGHTA, FQGNSA. CDR3 region: CASSVGTGPSYEQYF. CDR3 nucleotides: TGTGCCAGCAGCGTCGGGACAGGCCCGTCTTACGAGCAGTACTTC.

The chain employs TRBV5-1 and TRBJ2-3; D may be TRBD2 (6 bases). V was clipped by 4 bases and J by 0 bases, with 15 bases between them. The CDR3 consists of 16 residues. CDR1 is SGHRS and CDR2 is YFSETQ in the germline V gene. Here the CDR3 DNA reads TGCGCCAGCAGCCTACCCCGCGGGACTAGCACAGATACGCAGTATTTT. Amino acid sequence: CASSLPRGTSTDTQYF.

The chain couples TRBV29-1 to TRBJ1-1; a possible D gene is TRBD1 (6 bases). CDR1 is SQVTM and CDR2 is ANQGSEA in the germline V gene. The length of the CDR3 is 13 residues. Trimming removed 7 bases at V and 3 bases at J, with 15 bases between. The CDR3 nucleotides are TGCAGCGCCCGGGGGGCACTGGACACTGAAGCTTTCTTT. Its protein is CSARGALDTEAFF.

The V and J genes are TRBV9 and TRBJ2-5; D may match TRBD1 or TRBD2 (5 bases each). The CDR3 sequence is 14 residues long. Per germline, CDR1 SGDLS and CDR2 YYNGEE. The V gene lost 0 bases and the J gene lost 5 bases, with 11 bases spanning the gap. The CDR3 bases are TGTGCCAGCAGCGTAGGTGGCTGGGGGGAGACCCAGTACTTC. This sequence encodes CASSVGGWGETQYF.

The chain carries TRBV20-1 and TRBJ1-2; D gene unclear. CDR1 and CDR2 (germline): DFQATT, SNEGSKA (reference sequence). The CDR3 runs 14 residues. The V end lost 6 bases, the J end lost 10 bases, and 24 bases lay between the germline ends. The DNA for the CDR3 is TGCAGTGCCCCACCTGGTGGCAGCGCTGGCCACTACACCTTC. It specifies CSAPPGGSAGHYTF.

The chain links TRBV30 to TRBJ1-6; possible D gene TRBD1, 6 bases. The CDR3 covers 13 residues. V lost 3 bases and J 10 bases, leaving 13 bases between the germline ends. Germline V gives CDR1 GTSNPN, CDR2 SVGIG (reference sequence). This chain's CDR3 is CAWRLQGYSPLHF. The CDR3, as DNA: TGTGCCTGGAGACTGCAGGGGTACTCACCCCTCCACTTT.

The CDR3 spells CAWKTIGTEAFF. DNA for the CDR3: TGTGCCTGGAAAACTATTGGTACTGAAGCTTTCTTT. The chain has TRBV30 and TRBJ1-1; D is uncertain. Germline CDR1 GTSNPN, CDR2 SVGIG (reference sequence). With 4 bases removed from V and 5 bases from J, the gap between germline ends came to 11 bases. This CDR3 comprises 12 residues.

V and J are TRBV7-2 and TRBJ2-5; no clear D. The length of the CDR3 is 13 residues. Per germline, CDR1 SGHTA and CDR2 FQGNSA. Between the trimmed V and J ends, which lost 2 bases and 1 base, there was a span of 5 bases. CDR3: CASSLKVQETQYF. CDR3 in DNA: TGTGCCAGCAGCTTAAAGGTCCAAGAGACCCAGTACTTC.

V and J are TRBV14 and TRBJ1-4; D remains unclear. The CDR3 covers 15 residues. V was clipped by 4 bases and J by 3 bases, with 12 bases between them. The V gene's germline CDR1 is SGHDN and CDR2 FVKESK. CDR3 region: CASSLLGQANEKLFF. In DNA form, the CDR3 reads TGTGCCAGCAGCCTTCTAGGGCAAGCTAATGAAAAACTGTTTTTT.

In DNA form, the CDR3 reads TGTGCCGGAGGACTAGCGAACAATGAGCAGTTCTTC. It specifies CAGGLANNEQFF. This chain links TRBV7-9 with TRBJ2-1, with TRBD2 matching over 9 bases. V gave up 11 bases and J gave up 5 bases; unmatched junction bases: 4. Per germline, CDR1 SEHNR and CDR2 FQNEAQ (reference sequence). The CDR3 is 12 amino acids.

The chain is built from TRBV7-2 and TRBJ2-1, with TRBD2 matching 10 bases. Per the germline V gene, CDR1 is SGHTA and CDR2 is FQGNSA. V gave up 4 bases and J gave up 10 bases; unmatched junction bases: 13. This CDR3 is 16 amino acids long. This chain's CDR3 is CASSSPSGGALKEQFF. CDR3 nucleotides: TGTGCCAGCAGCTCCCCCAGCGGGGGGGCCCTTAAGGAGCAGTTCTTC.

The rearrangement links TRBV29-1 to TRBJ2-3; unclear D gene. The V gene lost 5 bases and the J gene lost 1 base, with 10 bases spanning the gap. From germline, CDR1 is SQVTM and CDR2 ANQGSEA. The CDR3 has 13 amino acids. In DNA, the CDR3 is TGCAGCGTTAAAAAGTATGGCACAGATACGCAGTATTTT. It specifies CSVKKYGTDTQYF.

The J gene is TRBJ2-7, the V gene TRBV3-1, with 8 bases fitting TRBD2. The V segment lost 1 base and the J segment 3 bases; nucleotides outside the gene matches: 2. The germline CDR1 and CDR2 sequences are LGHDT and YNNKEL (reference sequence). The CDR3 spans 14 residues. The CDR3 is CASSQGLASYEQYF. CDR3 DNA: TGTGCCAGCAGCCAAGGACTAGCGAGCTACGAGCAGTACTTC.

The chain has TRBV5-6 and TRBJ2-1; D is perhaps TRBD2 (6 bases). This CDR3 has 14 residues. Between the trimmed V and J ends, which lost 4 bases and 12 bases, there was a span of 20 bases. The germline V gene encodes CDR1 SGHDT and CDR2 YYEEEE. The CDR3 DNA follows: TGTGCCAGCAGCAACCTGCGGGACGGTCATATGCAGTTCTTC. Protein sequence: CASSNLRDGHMQFF.

V usage is TRBV18 and J usage is TRBJ2-5, with 11 bases lining up with TRBD2. CDR3 length equals 16 residues. CDR1 KGHSH and CDR2 LQKENI come from the germline V gene. V lost 2 bases to trimming and J lost 0 bases; unmatched junction nucleotides: 2. CDR3 amino acids: CASSPGLAGYQETQYF. CDR3 nucleotide sequence: TGTGCCAGCTCACCAGGACTAGCGGGCTACCAAGAGACCCAGTACTTC.

The chain links TRBV23-1 to TRBJ1-4; 9 nucleotides agree with TRBD1. TRBV23-1 is treated as an ORF (open reading frame) with a function not yet certain. CDR3 length: 18 amino acids. V lost 3 bases, J lost 5 bases, and 13 bases stayed unmatched. CDR3 nucleotide sequence: TGCGCCAGCAGTCACGGGGACAGGGTCGTGGGGCTAAATGAAAAACTGTTTTTT. This encodes CASSHGDRVVGLNEKLFF.

The chain has TRBV20-1 and TRBJ2-1; 12 bases match TRBD2. CDR1 is DFQATT, CDR2 SNEGSKA, per germline (reference sequence). CDR3 length: 16 amino acids. The V segment lost 5 bases and the J segment 7 bases; nucleotides outside the gene matches: 12. In DNA, the CDR3 is TGCAGTGCTGACGACGCCCTAGCGGGGGGGCGAAATGAGCAGTTCTTC. It is translated as CSADDALAGGRNEQFF.

This clonotype showed up just once. The chain uses TRBV5-1 and TRBJ2-3; 11 bases are shared with TRBD1. The V segment lost 0 bases and the J segment 4 bases; nucleotides outside the gene matches: 4. This CDR3 spans 16 amino acids. Germline-derived CDR1 and CDR2 are SGHRS and YFSETQ. The CDR3 DNA is TGCGCCAGCAGCTTGGGGACAGGGGGCCGACCAGATACGCAGTATTTT. Its protein product is CASSLGTGGRPDTQYF.

This clonotype occurred once. This chain connects TRBV27 to TRBJ2-2; 9 positions agree with TRBD1. The germline gives CDR1 MNHEY, CDR2 SMNVEV (reference sequence). This CDR3 contains 18 residues. V was pared by 6 bases and J by 4 bases, with 15 bases of the junction left unmatched. The CDR3 spells CASRKTTGGDLSTGELFF. The CDR3 region has the DNA TGTGCCAGCAGAAAGACCACAGGGGGCGATTTGTCCACCGGGGAGCTGTTTTTT.

The chain couples TRBV14 to TRBJ2-6, with 9 bases aligning to TRBD2. The V gene end was trimmed by 3 bases and the J gene end by 0 bases; junction bases not matched to a gene: 6. This CDR3 is 18 amino acids long. Germline values: CDR1 SGHDN, CDR2 FVKESK. The CDR3 coding sequence is TGTGCCAGCAGCCAGCTAGCGGGGAAACCCTCTGGGGCCAACGTCCTGACTTTC. Its translation: CASSQLAGKPSGANVLTF.